This TCR beta chain was identified during a study of blood T cell repertoires in COVID-19. Study-wide context: PBMCs, B-cell-depleted T cells, or T cells provided the cDNA or gDNA that made up the material.

Data came from immunoSEQ multiplex PCR; TCRdb stores just in-frame clones and leaves some out. The sample lists around 250,000 clones; about 88% were seen once. V was shortened by 3 bases and J by 4 bases, with 13 bases between the two germline ends. Per the germline V gene, CDR1 is KGHSH and CDR2 is LQKENI. The CDR3 contains 15 residues. In terms of age and location, participants ranged from roughly 18 to 90 years and lived in about 25 US areas. Participants were placed into cohorts based on the clinical history they reported. Two negative PCRs, clearance, or symptom resolution were required of recovered Cohort 3 donors.

The sequenced material came from PBMCs or T cells enriched from blood (not recorded which). The TCR sequence derives from a woman aged 45-60 years who had recovered from COVID-19. The V call is TRBV18, the J call TRBJ1-3; no definite D call. CDR3 bases: TGTGCCAGCTCACCTAAGGTGGGAGAAGGAAACACCATATATTTT. This encodes CASSPKVGEGNTIYF.